The 24 T cell receptor beta chains below all came from one sample that was sequenced in a study of CD8 T cell repertoires and HIV-1 epitope variants. Sequencing used immunoSEQ multiplex PCR; TCRdb keeps in-frame clones, though not all of them. The data contain about 95,000 clones, over 70% of them seen just once; the ten biggest clones take up roughly 26%. The specimen was uncultured baseline CD8+ T cells from peripheral blood mononuclear cells (PBMCs). The receptors here all came from a male donor with HIV.

V and J are TRBV30 and TRBJ2-1, with 8 bases that match TRBD1. This CDR3 spans 13 amino acids. With 2 bases clipped from V and 6 bases from J, the junction kept 3 bases outside the gene matches. The germline V gene has CDR1 GTSNPN and CDR2 SVGIG (reference sequence). The chain's CDR3 is CAWSKDRVNEQFF. The CDR3 region has the DNA TGTGCCTGGAGTAAGGACAGGGTCAATGAGCAGTTCTTC.

The chain couples TRBV5-1 to TRBJ2-1; no reliable D call. Germline V gene lookup returns CDR1 SGHRS and CDR2 YFSETQ. The CDR3 extends over 14 amino acids. V was clipped by 0 bases and J by 4 bases, with 8 bases between them. The CDR3 spells CASSLEWAYNEQFF. In nucleotides, the CDR3 is TGCGCCAGCAGCTTGGAGTGGGCGTACAATGAGCAGTTCTTC.

This rearrangement joins TRBV27 to TRBJ1-2; no clear D gene. This CDR3 comprises 12 residues. The germline gives CDR1 MNHEY, CDR2 SMNVEV (reference sequence). V lost 8 bases to trimming and J lost 5 bases, with 12 bases between them. The CDR3: CASGNGIYGYTF. The CDR3 region has the DNA TGTGCCAGCGGAAATGGGATTTATGGCTACACCTTC.

CDR3 in DNA: TGTGCCAGCAGTGAAGCGGACATAAACAATGAGCAGTTCTTC. As protein: CASSEADINNEQFF. The genes are TRBV6-1 and TRBJ2-1; a weak D match, TRBD1 (5 bases). Germline loops: CDR1 MNHNS, CDR2 SASEGT. This CDR3 has 14 amino acids. V was cut by 0 bases and J by 5 bases, with 8 bases left in between.

This clone was seen a handful of times. V gene TRBV10-2 combines with J gene TRBJ2-7; D is possibly TRBD1 or TRBD2 (7 bases each). This CDR3 region has 14 residues. The germline CDR1 and CDR2 sequences are WSHSY and SAAADI. Trimming removed 3 bases from V and 3 bases from J, with 12 bases in between. The CDR3 DNA is TGCGCCAGCAGTGAAACAGGGGAGGGCTACGAGCAGTACTTC. Translation: CASSETGEGYEQYF.

This chain links TRBV6-1 with TRBJ2-1; 14 nucleotides line up with TRBD2. Germline V gives CDR1 MNHNS, CDR2 SASEGT. V lost 6 bases to trimming and J lost 9 bases; unmatched junction nucleotides: 7. CDR3 length: 15 amino acids. The CDR3 coding sequence is TGTGCCAGCAGATTGGGACTAGCGGGAGTAGTTGAGCAGTTCTTC. It codes for CASRLGLAGVVEQFF.

V gene TRBV7-9 combines with J gene TRBJ2-1; 10 nucleotides match TRBD2. The CDR3 sequence is 14 residues long. V gave up 6 bases and J gave up 6 bases; unmatched junction bases: 5. The germline CDR1 and CDR2 sequences are SEHNR and FQNEAQ (reference sequence). In nucleotides, the CDR3 is TGTGCCAGCAGGCTAGCGGGAGCCACCAATGAGCAGTTCTTC. Translated: CASRLAGATNEQFF.

The J gene is TRBJ2-1, the V gene TRBV4-1, with 14 bases that match TRBD2. The CDR3 covers 19 residues. Germline CDR1 is MGHRA and CDR2 is YSYEKL. With 3 bases clipped from V and 0 bases from J, the junction kept 7 bases outside the gene matches. The CDR3 DNA is TGCGCCAGCAGCCATCGGACTAGCGGGAGGTCGAGCTCCTACAATGAGCAGTTCTTC. This codes for CASSHRTSGRSSSYNEQFF.

The chain employs TRBV11-1 and TRBJ1-1; weak D call: TRBD1 (5 bases). The CDR3 is made up of 12 amino acids. The germline V gene encodes CDR1 SGHAT and CDR2 FQDESV (reference sequence). V was shortened by 10 bases and J by 4 bases, with 13 bases between the two germline ends. This CDR3 is CATMRGGTEAFF. In DNA form, the CDR3 reads TGTGCCACCATGCGGGGGGGCACTGAAGCTTTCTTT.

The chain uses TRBV7-2 and TRBJ1-6; unclear D gene. This CDR3 region has 14 residues. The germline gives CDR1 SGHTA, CDR2 FQGNSA. Between the trimmed V and J ends, which lost 1 base and 9 bases, there was a span of 10 bases. In DNA, the CDR3 is TGTGCCAGCAGCTTAGAGACCTACGTTTCACCCCTCCACTTT. Amino acids: CASSLETYVSPLHF.

V and J are TRBV6-1 and TRBJ1-1; D remains ambiguous. Trimming stripped 0 bases from V and 3 bases from J, with 8 bases between. CDR1 MNHNS and CDR2 SASEGT come from the germline V gene. This CDR3 has 14 amino acids. Here the CDR3 reads CASSEAGRDTEAFF. DNA for the CDR3: TGTGCCAGCAGTGAAGCAGGACGGGACACTGAAGCTTTCTTT.

The chain joins TRBV5-6 to TRBJ2-1, with TRBD1 identical over 8 bases. Germline V gene lookup returns CDR1 SGHDT and CDR2 YYEEEE. V lost 4 bases and J lost 10; bases outside the gene matches: 10. The CDR3 is 14 residues long. The chain's CDR3 is CASSLLTGEREQFF. Written as DNA, the CDR3 is TGTGCCAGCAGCCTTCTGACAGGGGAGCGCGAGCAGTTCTTC.

V gene TRBV27 combines with J gene TRBJ2-1, with D perhaps matching TRBD2 (6 bases). CDR3 size: 18 residues. V was clipped by 5 bases and J by 7 bases, with 27 bases between them. CDR1 is MNHEY and CDR2 is SMNVEV in the germline V gene (reference sequence). The CDR3 is CASSRRDFGLGLGNEQFF. CDR3 bases: TGTGCCAGCAGTAGACGGGACTTCGGACTCGGGCTTGGGAATGAGCAGTTCTTC.

This chain uses TRBV18 with TRBJ2-7, with TRBD2 matching over 10 bases. This CDR3 has 14 residues. The V segment lost 2 bases and the J segment 4 bases; nucleotides outside the gene matches: 2. CDR1 and CDR2 from the germline V gene are KGHSH and LQKENI. CDR3 sequence reads: CASSPGTSAYEQYF. CDR3 nucleotides: TGTGCCAGCTCACCAGGGACTAGCGCATACGAGCAGTACTTC.

This rearrangement joins TRBV5-1 to TRBJ2-3; TRBD2 matches 8 bases. Trimming cost V 1 base and J 5 bases; bases outside gene matches: 6. CDR3 length: 15 residues. CDR1 and CDR2 from the germline V gene are SGHRS and YFSETQ. The CDR3 sequence is CASSLKRETGDTQYF. DNA for the CDR3: TGCGCCAGCAGCTTGAAGCGGGAGACGGGAGATACGCAGTATTTT.

This clone occurred once. The chain uses TRBV29-1 and TRBJ2-2; D perhaps matches TRBD1 (7 bases). The V gene lost 4 bases and the J gene lost 6 bases, with 12 bases spanning the gap. This CDR3 is built from 13 residues. Germline V gene data show CDR1 as SQVTM and CDR2 as ANQGSEA. The CDR3 DNA is TGCAGCGTTGTGGAGGGGGCTGCCGGGGAGCTGTTTTTT. Residues: CSVVEGAAGELFF.

This clone was found once. The chain employs TRBV28 and TRBJ1-3; D perhaps matches TRBD1 (6 bases). Germline CDR1 reads MDHEN; CDR2 reads SYDVKM. V was cut by 4 bases and J by 0 bases, with 16 bases left in between. The CDR3 runs 17 residues. In DNA form, the CDR3 reads TGTGCCAGCAGTTCAACCCACGGAGGGGGCTCTGGAAACACCATATATTTT. Protein: CASSSTHGGGSGNTIYF.

This clone was seen just once. The chain links TRBV5-5 to TRBJ1-4, with TRBD1 matching 7 bases. Trimming cost V 2 bases and J 3 bases; bases outside gene matches: 1. The CDR3 is 14 amino acids. Germline values: CDR1 SGHKS, CDR2 YYEKEE (reference sequence). The DNA for the CDR3 is TGTGCCAGCAGCTTAGGACAGGCTAATGAAAAACTGTTTTTT. It translates to CASSLGQANEKLFF. Filled out from reference TRBV5-5 and TRBJ1-4, the complete variable domain reads DAGVTQSPTHLIKTRGQQVTLRCSPISGHKSVSWYQQVLGQGPQFIFQYYEKEERGRGNFPDRFSARQFPNYSSELNVNALLLGDSALYLCASSLGQANEKLFFGSGTQLSVL.

The gene calls are TRBV10-3 and TRBJ2-5; the match to TRBD2 covers 12 bases. From germline, CDR1 is ENHRY and CDR2 SYGVKD. The CDR3 loop spans 15 amino acids. Trimming cost V 6 bases and J 1 base; bases outside gene matches: 3. CDR3: CAISLTSGGQETQYF. Written as DNA, the CDR3 is TGTGCCATCAGCCTGACTAGCGGGGGCCAAGAGACCCAGTACTTC.

The CDR3 region has the DNA TGTGCCAGCAGTGAAGCAGGGGGCCTTTATAGCAATCAGCCCCAGCATTTT. Amino acid sequence: CASSEAGGLYSNQPQHF. The rearrangement uses TRBV2 and TRBJ1-5; the match to TRBD1 covers 7 bases. Germline assignment: CDR1 SNHLY and CDR2 FYNNEI. The CDR3 covers 17 residues. With 0 bases clipped from V and 0 bases from J, the junction kept 5 bases outside the gene matches.

CDR3 nucleotides: TGTGCCACCAGCCCAGGAGGGACAGGGGTCCAGAACACTGAAGCTTTCTTT. This codes for CATSPGGTGVQNTEAFF. The J gene is TRBJ1-1, the V gene TRBV15, with 10 bases lining up with TRBD1. Trimming took 5 bases from V and 1 from J; bases not matched to a gene: 10. The CDR3 sequence is 17 residues long. Germline assignment: CDR1 LNHNV and CDR2 YYDKDF (reference sequence).

The chain employs TRBV27 and TRBJ1-4; no clear D. Trimming left V 3 bases short and J 8 bases short, with 13 bases between. The CDR3 contains 14 residues. Germline CDR1 reads MNHEY; CDR2 reads SMNVEV (reference sequence). CDR3 sequence: CASSLSGLGEKLFF. CDR3 coding DNA: TGTGCCAGCAGTTTGTCGGGCTTGGGGGAAAAACTGTTTTTT.

The chain employs TRBV28 and TRBJ2-1; D is undetermined. The germline V gene encodes CDR1 MDHEN and CDR2 SYDVKM. This CDR3 is 16 amino acids long. Between the trimmed V and J ends, which lost 6 bases and 0 bases, there was a span of 15 bases. CDR3 DNA sequence: TGTGCCAGCAGATCAACCGCCGGTTACTCCTACAATGAGCAGTTCTTC. Its translation: CASRSTAGYSYNEQFF.

V is TRBV25-1 and J is TRBJ2-7; D is unresolved. The CDR3 length is 14 residues. CDR1 and CDR2 (germline): MGHDK, SYGVNS. V was trimmed by 1 base and J by 2 bases, leaving 9 bases between them. The CDR3 DNA follows: TGTGCCAGCAGTGAATTTGGCAGCCCCTACGAGCAGTACTTC. This translates into CASSEFGSPYEQYF.